Given below is one T cell receptor beta chain in context. No antigen is known for it. This sample was taken from a study of shared clonotypes between healthy human individuals. Study-wide context: Three plates each covered CD4 naive and memory; CD8 naive two, CD8 memory one.

Study-wide findings and caveats: Despite large depth, sorted-subset datasets appeared incompletely sequenced. The genetic and exposure-history diversity represented was limited by few donors. It was the non-shared clonotypes that had lower generation probabilities than clonotypes shared by all four donors.

Positively selected for CCR7, the CD45RO-negative cells used as naive CD8 cells excluded terminally differentiated effector memory CD45RA+ cells. Profiling relied on immunoSEQ multiplex PCR, and the TCRdb table lists in-frame clones only, not all of them. This sample has hundreds of thousands of clones, with 96% found just once. This TCR was sampled from a man aged 25 to 40 in good health. Material: naive CD8+ T cells sorted from blood.

The CDR3 nucleotides read TGTGCCAGCAGCACAGGGGAGGGGCCCCAGCATTTT. Translating gives CASSTGEGPQHF. The gene calls are TRBV13 and TRBJ1-5, with TRBD1 matching 7 bases. Trimming took 5 bases from V and 9 from J; bases not matched to a gene: 4. Germline-derived CDR1 and CDR2 are PRHDT and FYEKMQ (reference sequence). The CDR3 spans 12 residues.